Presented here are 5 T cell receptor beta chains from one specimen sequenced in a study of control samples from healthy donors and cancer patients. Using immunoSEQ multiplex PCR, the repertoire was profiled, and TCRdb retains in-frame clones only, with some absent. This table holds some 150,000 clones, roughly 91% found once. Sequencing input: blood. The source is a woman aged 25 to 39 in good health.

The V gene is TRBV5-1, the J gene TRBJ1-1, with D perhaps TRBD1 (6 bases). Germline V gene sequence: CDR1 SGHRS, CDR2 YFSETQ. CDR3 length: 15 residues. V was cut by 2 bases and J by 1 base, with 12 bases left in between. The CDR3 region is CASSFVQGENTEAFF. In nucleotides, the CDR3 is TGCGCCAGCAGCTTCGTACAGGGAGAGAACACTGAAGCTTTCTTT.

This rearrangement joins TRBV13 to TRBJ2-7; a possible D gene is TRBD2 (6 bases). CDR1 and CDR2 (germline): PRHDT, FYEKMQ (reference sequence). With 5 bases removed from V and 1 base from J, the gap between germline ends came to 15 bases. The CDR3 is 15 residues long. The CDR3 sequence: CASSQGSGLSYEQYF. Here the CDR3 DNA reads TGTGCCAGCAGCCAAGGGTCGGGACTTTCCTACGAGCAGTACTTC.

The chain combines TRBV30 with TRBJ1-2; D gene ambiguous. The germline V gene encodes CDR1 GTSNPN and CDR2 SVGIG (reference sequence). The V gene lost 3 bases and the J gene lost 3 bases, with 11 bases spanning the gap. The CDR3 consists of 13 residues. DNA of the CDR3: TGTGCCTGGAGCGCGGGTCAGCACTATGGCTACACCTTC. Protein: CAWSAGQHYGYTF.

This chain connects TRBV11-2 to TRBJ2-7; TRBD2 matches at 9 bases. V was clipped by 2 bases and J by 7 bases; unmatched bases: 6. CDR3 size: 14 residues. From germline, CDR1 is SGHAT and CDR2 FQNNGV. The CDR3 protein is CASSLLAGVQEQYF. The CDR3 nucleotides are TGTGCCAGCAGCTTATTAGCGGGAGTTCAAGAGCAGTACTTC. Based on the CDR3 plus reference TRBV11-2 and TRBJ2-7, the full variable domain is EAGVAQSPRYKIIEKRQSVAFWCNPISGHATLYWYQQILGQGPKLLIQFQNNGVVDDSQLPKDRFSAERLKGVDSTLKIQPAKLEDSAVYLCASSLLAGVQEQYFGPGTRLTVT.

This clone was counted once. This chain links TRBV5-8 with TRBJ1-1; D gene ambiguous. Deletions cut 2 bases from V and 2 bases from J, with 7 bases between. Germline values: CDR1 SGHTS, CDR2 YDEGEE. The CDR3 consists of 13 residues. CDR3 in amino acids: CASSFVRNTEAFF. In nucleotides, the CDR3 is TGTGCCAGCAGCTTCGTCAGAAACACTGAAGCTTTCTTT.